One and the same sample provided the 8 T cell receptor beta chains below, sequenced in a study of blood T cell repertoires in COVID-19. Libraries were prepared by immunoSEQ multiplex PCR; TCRdb keeps only in-frame clonotypes and omits some of them. This table holds roughly 100,000 clones, 85% found once. The sample taken for sequencing was peripheral blood. These receptors were taken from a woman in her seventies with active or convalescent COVID-19.

The gene calls are TRBV7-8 and TRBJ2-7; 11 bases match TRBD2. J gave up 4 bases and V 3 bases, and 8 bases lay outside the gene matches. This CDR3 region has 16 residues. From germline, CDR1 is SGHVS and CDR2 FQNEAQ. CDR3: CASSFGVSSGGYEQYF. CDR3 DNA: TGTGCCAGCAGCTTTGGTGTGTCTAGCGGGGGGTACGAGCAGTACTTC.

In its sample, this clone was seen a few times. V and J are TRBV9 and TRBJ2-1; TRBD2 agrees at 8 bases. From germline, CDR1 is SGDLS and CDR2 YYNGEE. CDR3 size: 19 residues. The J segment lost 0 bases and the V segment lost 3 bases, leaving 14 bases of the junction unmatched. The CDR3, as DNA: TGTGCCAGCAGCGGAGGGGGACTAGTTCCCGCTTACTCCTACAATGAGCAGTTCTTC. Its translation: CASSGGGLVPAYSYNEQFF.

The V gene is TRBV19, the J gene TRBJ2-2, with D possibly matching TRBD2 (5 bases). The V and J ends lost 4 bases and 4 bases respectively, with 7 bases between them. Germline assignment: CDR1 LNHDA and CDR2 SQIVND (reference sequence). The CDR3 is 13 residues long. DNA of the CDR3: TGTGCCAGTAGTACGGACTCCACCGGGGAGCTGTTTTTT. Translating gives CASSTDSTGELFF. Combining the CDR3 with reference TRBV19 and TRBJ2-2 gives the whole variable domain DGGITQSPKYLFRKEGQNVTLSCEQNLNHDAMYWYRQDPGQGLRLIYYSQIVNDFQKGDIAEGYSVSREKKESFPLTVTSAQKNPTAFYLCASSTDSTGELFFGEGSRLTVL.

The V call is TRBV7-8, the J call TRBJ1-5, with TRBD1 identical over 9 bases. This CDR3 comprises 14 residues. Germline-derived CDR1 and CDR2 are SGHVS and FQNEAQ. V gave up 1 base and J gave up 5 bases; unmatched junction bases: 0. This CDR3 is CASSLGTGDQPQHF. CDR3 nucleotides: TGTGCCAGCAGCTTAGGGACAGGGGATCAGCCCCAGCATTTT.

This clone has just one count. CDR3 sequence: CAWRLGLAGGKEQFF. In DNA, the CDR3 is TGTGCCTGGAGACTGGGACTAGCGGGAGGTAAAGAGCAGTTCTTC. The chain carries TRBV30 and TRBJ2-1; 15 nucleotides match TRBD2. Germline loops: CDR1 GTSNPN, CDR2 SVGIG (reference sequence). J lost 10 bases, V lost 3 bases, and 7 bases had no gene match. The CDR3 covers 15 residues. The full variable domain, in which reference TRBV30 and TRBJ2-1 provide the parts outside the CDR3, is SQTIHQWPATLVQPVGSPLSLECTVEGTSNPNLYWYRQAAGRGLQLLFYSVGIGQISSEVPQNLSASRPQDRQFILSSKKLLLSDSGFYLCAWRLGLAGGKEQFFGPGTRLTVL.

This sequence joins TRBV9 and TRBJ2-3, with 8 bases lining up with TRBD2. V was clipped by 4 bases and J by 6 bases; unmatched bases: 10. Germline loops: CDR1 SGDLS, CDR2 YYNGEE. The CDR3 extends over 15 amino acids. The CDR3 nucleotides are TGTGCCAGCAGCTCCCGGGAAGCGGGAGTGGATACGCAGTATTTT. Translating it yields CASSSREAGVDTQYF.

This chain joins TRBV4-1 and TRBJ2-1; 11 nucleotides match TRBD2. CDR3 length equals 16 residues. After removal of 0 bases from V and 9 bases from J, the junction contained 7 bases not matched to a gene. Germline-derived CDR1 and CDR2 are MGHRA and YSYEKL. The CDR3 bases are TGCGCCAGCAGCCAAGAAGGTCTAGCGGGAGGTGGTGAGCAGTTCTTC. It yields the protein CASSQEGLAGGGEQFF.

The chain joins TRBV7-9 to TRBJ2-7, with 9 bases fitting TRBD2. This CDR3 is built from 14 residues. Per the germline V gene, CDR1 is SEHNR and CDR2 is FQNEAQ (reference sequence). The V and J ends lost 5 bases and 4 bases, in that order; junction bases with no gene match: 6. CDR3 coding DNA: TGTGCCAGCAGCCCCGGGACTAGCACGTACGAGCAGTACTTC. Translating it yields CASSPGTSTYEQYF.